The clone carrying this T cell receptor beta chain appeared a single time. Its antigen remains unidentified. One junction end disagrees with the germline gene, perhaps due to a read error. The sample comes from a study of a mutant IDH1 vaccine in newly diagnosed glioma. Across the study: Males made up about 62% and females 37.5% of treated patients, whose mean age was around 41 years.

This CDR3 contains 13 residues. Germline V CDR1 and CDR2: SEHNR, FQNEAQ (reference sequence). Time point reported: week 23, last vaccination. Every single dose of the vaccine, 300 ug of mutant IDH1 20-mer peptide, came with topical imiquimod. Method: immunoSEQ multiplex PCR; TCRdb's copy keeps in-frame clones and lacks some. The repertoire holds approximately 82,000 clones, with roughly 85% as singletons. This sequence joins TRBV7-9 and TRBJ1-2; 9 positions match TRBD1. This receptor was obtained from a man aged 25-45 years with glioma. Some clones in this sample may be carry-over from other donors' samples. Here the sequenced sample was PBMCs, taken from a glioma patient whose treatment included an IDH1 peptide vaccine. DNA for the CDR3: TGTGCCAGCAGCTATGGACAGGGGTCTTCTCTGATCTTC. Its translation: CASSYGQGSSLIF.